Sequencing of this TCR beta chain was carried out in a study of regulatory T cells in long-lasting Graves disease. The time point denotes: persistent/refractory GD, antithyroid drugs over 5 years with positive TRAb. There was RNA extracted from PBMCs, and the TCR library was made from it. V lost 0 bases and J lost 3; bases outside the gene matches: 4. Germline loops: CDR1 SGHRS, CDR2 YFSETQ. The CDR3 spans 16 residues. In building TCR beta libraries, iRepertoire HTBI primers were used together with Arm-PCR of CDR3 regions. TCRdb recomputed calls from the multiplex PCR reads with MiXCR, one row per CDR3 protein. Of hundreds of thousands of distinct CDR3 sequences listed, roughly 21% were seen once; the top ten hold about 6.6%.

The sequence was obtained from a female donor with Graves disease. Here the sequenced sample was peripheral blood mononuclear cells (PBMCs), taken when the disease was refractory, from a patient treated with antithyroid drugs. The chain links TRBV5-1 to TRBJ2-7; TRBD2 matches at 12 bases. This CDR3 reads CASSLVLAGGLYEQYF. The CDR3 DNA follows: TGCGCCAGCAGCTTGGTACTAGCGGGAGGACTCTACGAGCAGTACTTC.